This T cell receptor beta chain emerged from a study of blood T cell dynamics during melanoma immunotherapy. Turning to the study itself: Patients with metastatic melanoma got pembrolizumab or nivolumab-ipilimumab as first-line care.

The time point denotes: pre-treatment baseline. Samples come from before therapy and from week 3 after the first blockade cycle. Trimming shortened V by 3 bases and J by 7 bases, and 19 bases separated the two germline ends. CDR1 is SGHVS, CDR2 FNYEAQ, per germline. This CDR3 contains 16 residues. Each bulk PBMC sample had around 360 ng DNA loaded. Only in-frame clones appear in the TCRdb table, and some are missing; sequencing was by immunoSEQ multiplex PCR. This table holds about 10,000 clones, 84% found once. Overall study results and limits: The study could not tell melanoma-specific clones from general immune activation.

As concerns this clone: Its specificity is not known.

J is TRBJ2-1 and V is TRBV7-6, with D possibly called TRBD1 or TRBD2 (7 bases each). This TCR was recovered from a human donor with melanoma. The specimen comprised blood, sampled from a patient treated with checkpoint blockade. CDR3 DNA: TGTGCCAGCAGCTTGAGGTCAGGGGGGGCCGGGAATGAGCAGTTCTTC. This sequence encodes CASSLRSGGAGNEQFF. Variable domain in full (rest from reference TRBV7-6 and TRBJ2-1): GAGVSQSPRYKVTKRGQDVALRCDPISGHVSLYWYRQALGQGPEFLTYFNYEAQQDKSGLPNDRFSAERPEGSISTLTIQRTEQRDSAMYRCASSLRSGGAGNEQFFGPGTRLTVL.